Below are 18 T cell receptor beta chains sequenced from a single sample in a study of shared clonotypes between healthy human individuals. Data came from immunoSEQ multiplex PCR; TCRdb stores just in-frame clones and leaves some out. The sample lists over a million clones, about 96% occurring once. The source material was naive CD4+ T cells sorted from blood. Subset denoted: CD45RA+ positively selected. Receptor source: a man aged 30 to 45 in good health.

CDR3 nucleotide sequence: TGTGCCAGCAGCGAGCTGTGGTCACAGGTTGGCCGGGACAATGAGCAGTTCTTC. It codes for CASSELWSQVGRDNEQFF. This chain connects TRBV7-9 to TRBJ2-1; tentative D call: TRBD1 (5 bases). CDR1 SEHNR and CDR2 FQNEAQ come from the germline V gene (reference sequence). The CDR3 length is 18 residues. V lost 5 bases to trimming and J lost 5 bases, with 25 bases between them. Using reference TRBV7-9 and TRBJ2-1 for the parts outside the CDR3, the full variable domain is DTGVSQNPRHKITKRGQNVTFRCDPISEHNRLYWYRQTLGQGPEFLTYFQNEAQLEKSRLLSDRFSAERPKGSFSTLEIQRTEQGDSAMYLCASSELWSQVGRDNEQFFGPGTRLTVL.

The chain has TRBV7-2 and TRBJ2-5, with 7 bases matching TRBD2. Per the germline V gene, CDR1 is SGHTA and CDR2 is FQGNSA. The J segment lost 1 base and the V segment lost 5 bases, leaving 16 bases of the junction unmatched. The CDR3 covers 18 residues. CDR3 sequence (DNA): TGTGCCAGCAGCCGAAAGGGGAGGGGAGGGCGCTTCCAAGAGACCCAGTACTTC. It yields the protein CASSRKGRGGRFQETQYF.

The chain uses TRBV6-5 and TRBJ2-7, with 9 bases identical to TRBD2. The CDR3 has 14 residues. V gave up 7 bases and J gave up 5 bases; unmatched junction bases: 9. From germline, CDR1 is MNHEY and CDR2 SVGAGI. CDR3 loop: CASTWLAGSHEQYF. Here the CDR3 DNA reads TGTGCCAGCACTTGGCTAGCGGGATCCCACGAGCAGTACTTC.

Here the CDR3 reads CATEEGALGGDTQYF. The CDR3 DNA reads as TGTGCCACCGAGGAGGGGGCGCTAGGTGGAGATACGCAGTATTTT. The chain combines TRBV28 with TRBJ2-3; TRBD1 is a possible D gene (7 bases). Between the trimmed V and J ends, which lost 10 bases and 5 bases, there was a span of 22 bases. Germline V gene sequence: CDR1 MDHEN, CDR2 SYDVKM. This CDR3 has 15 residues. Full variable domain (rest looked up from reference TRBV28 and TRBJ2-3): DVKVTQSSRYLVKRTGEKVFLECVQDMDHENMFWYRQDPGLGLRLIYFSYDVKMKEKGDIPEGYSVSREKKERFSLILESASTNQTSMYLCATEEGALGGDTQYFGPGTRLTVL.

The rearrangement uses TRBV5-1 and TRBJ1-6; D possibly corresponds to TRBD1 (5 bases). In germline, CDR1 is SGHRS, CDR2 YFSETQ. The V end lost 0 bases, the J end lost 6 bases, and 10 bases lay between the germline ends. The CDR3 has 15 residues. The CDR3 coding sequence is TGCGCCAGCAGCTTGGAGGGACTTACTAATTCACCCCTCCACTTT. It is translated as CASSLEGLTNSPLHF.

Concerning this clone itself: Other DNA sequences in the same sample also yield this CDR3. The chain couples TRBV6-1 to TRBJ2-2; D ambiguous. Trimming took 3 bases from V and 2 from J, leaving 4 bases between them. Germline-derived CDR1 and CDR2 are MNHNS and SASEGT. CDR3 size: 13 residues. The CDR3 nucleotides are TGTGCCAGCAGTGAGCTCAACACCGGGGAGCTGTTTTTT. This sequence encodes CASSELNTGELFF.

This chain connects TRBV5-1 to TRBJ2-3; the D is unclear. CDR3 length: 15 amino acids. In germline, CDR1 is SGHRS, CDR2 YFSETQ. V lost 4 bases and J 8 bases, leaving 20 bases between the germline ends. The CDR3 DNA is TGCGCCAGCAGCACGACTTCGGGCTCGCGCAGTACGCAGTATTTT. Protein product: CASSTTSGSRSTQYF.

This chain links TRBV5-4 with TRBJ2-6; D gene uncertain. Germline CDR1 SGHNT, CDR2 YYREEE (reference sequence). This CDR3 is 13 amino acids long. V was clipped by 3 bases and J by 0 bases, with 1 base between them. CDR3 sequence reads: CASSYSGANVLTF. The CDR3 nucleotides read TGTGCCAGCAGCTACTCTGGGGCCAACGTCCTGACTTTC.

This sequence joins TRBV19 and TRBJ1-5; D possibly corresponds to TRBD1 (6 bases). The V gene's germline CDR1 is LNHDA and CDR2 SQIVND (reference sequence). This CDR3 has 13 amino acids. V shed 10 bases and J shed 7 bases, with 17 bases lying between them. CDR3 region: CATTTGREQPQHF. The DNA of the CDR3 is TGTGCCACCACGACAGGTAGAGAACAGCCCCAGCATTTT.

The sample holds one count of this clone. V usage is TRBV2 and J usage is TRBJ2-1, with D perhaps TRBD2 (7 bases). The CDR3 extends over 14 amino acids. V lost 7 bases, J lost 5 bases, and 15 bases lay in between. Germline CDR1 reads SNHLY; CDR2 reads FYNNEI. The CDR3 is CASTQGTINNEQFF. The CDR3 nucleotides read TGTGCCAGCACCCAGGGGACTATTAACAATGAGCAGTTCTTC. The whole variable domain, filled in from reference TRBV2 and TRBJ2-1, reads EPEVTQTPSHQVTQMGQEVILRCVPISNHLYFYWYRQILGQKVEFLVSFYNNEISEKSEIFDDQFSVERPDGSNFTLKIRSTKLEDSAMYFCASTQGTINNEQFFGPGTRLTVL.

The chain joins TRBV7-2 to TRBJ1-5, with D uncertain. V was pared by 2 bases and J by 7 bases, with 12 bases between. The germline V gene encodes CDR1 SGHTA and CDR2 FQGNSA. The CDR3 consists of 14 residues. The CDR3 DNA sequence: TGTGCCAGCAGCTTATATGAGGGTGAACAGCCCCAGCATTTT. Its protein is CASSLYEGEQPQHF.

The rearrangement joins TRBV6-5 to TRBJ2-7, with 9 positions matching TRBD1. The length of the CDR3 is 15 residues. Losses at the gene ends were 6 bases for V and 3 bases for J; bases not matched to a gene: 9. Germline lookup yields CDR1 MNHEY and CDR2 SVGAGI. CDR3 coding DNA: TGTGCCAGCAGCCGAACGGCGGGACAGGGCTACGAGCAGTACTTC. It codes for CASSRTAGQGYEQYF.

CDR3 nucleotide sequence: TGTGCCAGCACTTGGACAGGGAAGGCCACCGGCGCTGAAGCTTTCTTT. It specifies CASTWTGKATGAEAFF. This chain connects TRBV6-6 to TRBJ1-1; 8 bases are a match to TRBD1. V was clipped by 7 bases and J by 6 bases; unmatched bases: 16. The germline V gene has CDR1 MNHNY and CDR2 SVGAGI (reference sequence). CDR3 length: 16 amino acids.

This clone was counted once. The rearrangement joins TRBV11-2 to TRBJ1-1; the D is unclear. The CDR3 sequence is 13 residues long. CDR1 is SGHAT, CDR2 FQNNGV, per germline. The V end lost 3 bases, the J end lost 0 bases, and 5 bases lay between the germline ends. For the CDR3, the DNA is TGTGCCAGCAGCTTTCGATTGAACACTGAAGCTTTCTTT. Translating gives CASSFRLNTEAFF. Complete variable domain (other parts from reference TRBV11-2 and TRBJ1-1): EAGVAQSPRYKIIEKRQSVAFWCNPISGHATLYWYQQILGQGPKLLIQFQNNGVVDDSQLPKDRFSAERLKGVDSTLKIQPAKLEDSAVYLCASSFRLNTEAFFGQGTRLTVV.

This chain uses TRBV5-5 with TRBJ1-1; TRBD1 matches 8 bases. Unmatched junction bases numbered 3, after V lost 4 bases and J lost 7 bases. The CDR3 has 12 amino acids. CDR1 is SGHKS, CDR2 YYEKEE, per germline (reference sequence). The CDR3 protein is CASSHDRGEAFF. DNA for the CDR3: TGTGCCAGCAGCCATGACAGGGGTGAAGCTTTCTTT.

The rearrangement joins TRBV30 to TRBJ1-5, with D unclear. The CDR3 runs to 15 residues. Trimming took 0 bases from V and 0 from J, leaving 9 bases between them. Germline assignment: CDR1 GTSNPN and CDR2 SVGIG (reference sequence). The CDR3 DNA follows: TGTGCCTGGAGTGTATCGGCTGTTAGCAATCAGCCCCAGCATTTT. This codes for CAWSVSAVSNQPQHF. The entire variable domain, with the rest obtained from reference TRBV30 and TRBJ1-5, is as follows: SQTIHQWPATLVQPVGSPLSLECTVEGTSNPNLYWYRQAAGRGLQLLFYSVGIGQISSEVPQNLSASRPQDRQFILSSKKLLLSDSGFYLCAWSVSAVSNQPQHFGDGTRLSIL.

For this clone: Different DNA sequences within this sample yield the same CDR3. This chain links TRBV5-5 with TRBJ1-5; 9 nucleotides match TRBD1. After removal of 4 bases from V and 7 bases from J, the junction contained 6 bases not matched to a gene. Germline lookup yields CDR1 SGHKS and CDR2 YYEKEE (reference sequence). The CDR3 has 14 residues. CDR3 bases: TGTGCCAGCAGCAGCCGGGACAGGGACCAGCCCCAGCATTTT. Residues: CASSSRDRDQPQHF.

The genes are TRBV28 and TRBJ2-1; 7 nucleotides line up with TRBD2. The germline V gene has CDR1 MDHEN and CDR2 SYDVKM. Trimming at V came to 6 bases and at J to 0 bases, leaving 5 bases not matched to a gene. The CDR3 runs 15 residues. The CDR3 loop is CASSLSGTSYNEQFF. In DNA, the CDR3 is TGTGCCAGCAGCTTGAGCGGGACCTCCTACAATGAGCAGTTCTTC.